A single T cell receptor beta chain is shown here with its context. Per the germline V gene, CDR1 is SNHLY and CDR2 is FYNNEI. The CDR3 spans 18 residues. V gave up 10 bases and J gave up 5 bases; unmatched junction bases: 19. The sample is drawn from a study of blood T cell repertoires in COVID-19. The overall study: Whether acute or convalescent, the COVID-19 samples came from the United States, Italy and Spain. The analysed material was cDNA or gDNA that came from T cells, B-cell-depleted T cells, or PBMCs.

In the original analysis: Estimation of nucleated cell counts relied on the amplification of reference gene primers. Measured with immunoSEQ multiplex PCR; TCRdb has only the in-frame clones, and not every one. V, J and clone size derive from that table, while D and trimming were established from the DNA sequence. The data show a few hundred thousand clones, with 85% seen just once and more than 3% held by the top ten. The receptor comes from a young woman with acute or convalescent COVID-19. Material for sequencing was peripheral blood. The chain carries TRBV2 and TRBJ2-2; 10 nucleotides line up with TRBD2. The CDR3 spells CAIDARERLAGRTGELFF. The CDR3 nucleotides are TGTGCCATTGACGCAAGGGAGAGACTAGCGGGCCGTACCGGGGAGCTGTTTTTT.